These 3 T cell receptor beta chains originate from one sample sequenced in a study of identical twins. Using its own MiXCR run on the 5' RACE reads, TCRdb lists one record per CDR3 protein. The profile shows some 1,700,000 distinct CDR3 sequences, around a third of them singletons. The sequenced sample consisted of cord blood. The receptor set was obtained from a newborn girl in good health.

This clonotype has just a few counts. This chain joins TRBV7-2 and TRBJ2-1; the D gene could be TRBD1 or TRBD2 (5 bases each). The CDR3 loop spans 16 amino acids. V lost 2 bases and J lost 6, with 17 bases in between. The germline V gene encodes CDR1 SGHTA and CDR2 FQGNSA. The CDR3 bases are TGTGCCAGCAGCTTAAGGATCACCTGGGGGAGCAATGAGCAGTTCTTC. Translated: CASSLRITWGSNEQFF.

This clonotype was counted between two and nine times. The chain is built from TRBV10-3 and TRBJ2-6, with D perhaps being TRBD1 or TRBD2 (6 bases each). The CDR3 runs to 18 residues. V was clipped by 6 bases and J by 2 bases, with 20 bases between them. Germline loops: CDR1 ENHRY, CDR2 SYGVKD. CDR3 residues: CAIRGGGGKVPGANVLTF. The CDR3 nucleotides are TGTGCCATCAGAGGGGGAGGTGGCAAGGTTCCTGGGGCCAACGTCCTGACTTTC.

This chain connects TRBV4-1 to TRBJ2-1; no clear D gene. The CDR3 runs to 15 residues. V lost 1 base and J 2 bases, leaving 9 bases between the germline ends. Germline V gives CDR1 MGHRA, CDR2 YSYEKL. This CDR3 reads CASSQGFPAYNEQFF. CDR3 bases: TGCGCCAGCAGCCAAGGGTTTCCAGCCTACAATGAGCAGTTCTTC.